These T cell receptor beta chains were read from a single sample in a study of cytomegalovirus exposure and HLA in healthy donors. This table comes from immunoSEQ multiplex PCR, and its TCRdb copy is limited to in-frame clones, with some not included. The sample includes under 200,000 clones. The sequencing input was PBMCs. The receptors here all came from a man in his thirties or forties in good health and CMV-seronegative. Each CDR3 is given without its conserved first and last residue.

J	V	CDR3
NA	TRBV11-3	ASSLIPGPLYEQY
TRBJ1-2	TRBV5-1	ASSLIGVNYGYT
TRBJ2-2	TRBV27	ASSWGGTTGELF
TRBJ2-3	TRBV5-1	ASRPVSSGLSTDTQY
TRBJ2-2	TRBV9	ASSVSGGELF
TRBJ2-7	TRBV28	ASSPGGSSYEQY
TRBJ1-2	TRBV28	ASSSTRRTGGSNYGYT
TRBJ2-3	TRBV10-1	ASWTGGNTDTQY
TRBJ1-5	TRBV18	ASSPTLDGTGNQPQH
TRBJ1-2	TRBV7-8	ASSLALASSGYT
TRBJ1-1	TRBV14	ASSQEDRGNTEAF
TRBJ1-2	TRBV6-1	ASSELRSNYGYT
TRBJ2-7	TRBV7-2	ASRPGLAYEQY
TRBJ2-7	TRBV6-6	ASRSSGNSYEQY
TRBJ2-3	TRBV5-6	ASSARTSGGWGTQY
TRBJ2-7	TRBV7-6	ASSLAGGPDEQY
TRBJ2-7	TRBV28	ASSRGQGAYEQY
TRBJ1-1	TRBV5-1	ASSLGTVGAEAF
TRBJ2-5	TRBV7-9	ASSFPGTSGLGETQY
TRBJ2-7	TRBV27	ASSFGPGRGSGEQY
TRBJ2-1	TRBV5-5	ASSLQTDPSGTYEQF
TRBJ2-2	TRBV12-5	ASGSDRGGTGELF
TRBJ2-7	TRBV13	ASSLRQGAYEQY
TRBJ2-5	TRBV7-9	ASIRQGIGETQY
TRBJ2-3	TRBV6-5	ASATSGDVPDTQY
TRBJ2-1	TRBV27	ASSPLLAGGSSSYNEQF
TRBJ2-1	TRBV6-5	ASSQGLVGYNEQF
TRBJ1-1	TRBV30	AWSAHTLLDEAF
TRBJ2-7	TRBV10-1	ASSDHRGYDEQY
TRBJ2-3	TRBV5-1	ASTWEGTGGRDGTQY
TRBJ2-2	TRBV2	ASRGGMDTGELF
TRBJ1-3	TRBV25-1	ASSDYLSGNTIY
TRBJ1-1	TRBV4-3	ASSQVVLGTGGDGF
TRBJ2-6	TRBV30	AWSQTGAGANVLT
TRBJ1-1	TRBV18	ATSRRGGAGTEAF
TRBJ1-4	TRBV18	ASSPPKGGPSGEKLF
TRBJ2-1	TRBV6-1	ASSIEGTSYNEQF
TRBJ2-6	TRBV4-1	ASSQELTIAGANVLT
TRBJ2-2	TRBV19	ASSRARSGRLQGSGELF
TRBJ1-1	TRBV4-1	ASSPLGPANTEAF
TRBJ1-3	TRBV11-3	ASKSGNTIY
TRBJ2-5	TRBV27	ASSLSFSGQETQY
TRBJ1-2	TRBV2	ASSEAGTGIPT
TRBJ1-6	TRBV2	ASMSSYNSPLH
TRBJ2-7	TRBV19	ASSSLIPGHDEQY
TRBJ2-7	TRBV11-3	ASSKDRGLNEQY
TRBJ2-7	TRBV10-2	ASSDPGLPRSYEQY
TRBJ1-2	TRBV7-2	ASSPGGAGLDYGYT
TRBJ1-2	TRBV7-9	ASSVSGFNYGYT
TRBJ2-1	TRBV9	ASSVTSGRAGNEQF
TRBJ1-1	TRBV10-3	AISASNTEAF
TRBJ1-1	TRBV30	AWRRTEAF
TRBJ2-7	TRBV7-9	ASSPGGAGGRWQY
TRBJ1-3	TRBV28	ASTGEESGADTIY
TRBJ2-5	TRBV7-9	ASRRQGPETQY